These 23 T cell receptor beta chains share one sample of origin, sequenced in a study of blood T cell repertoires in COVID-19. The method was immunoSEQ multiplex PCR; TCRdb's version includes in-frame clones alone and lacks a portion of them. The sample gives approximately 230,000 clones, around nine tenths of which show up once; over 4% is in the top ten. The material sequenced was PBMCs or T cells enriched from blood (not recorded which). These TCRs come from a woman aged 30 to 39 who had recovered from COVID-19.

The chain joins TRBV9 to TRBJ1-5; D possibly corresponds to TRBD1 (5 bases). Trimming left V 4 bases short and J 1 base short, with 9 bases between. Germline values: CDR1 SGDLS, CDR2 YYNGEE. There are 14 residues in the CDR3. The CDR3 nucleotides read TGTGCCAGCAGCCAGGGTCAAAGCAATCAGCCCCAGCATTTT. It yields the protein CASSQGQSNQPQHF.

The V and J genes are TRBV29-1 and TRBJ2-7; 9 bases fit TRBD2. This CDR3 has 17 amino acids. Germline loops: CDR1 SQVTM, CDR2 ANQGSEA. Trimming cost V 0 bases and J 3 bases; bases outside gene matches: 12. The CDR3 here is CSVEDPAGGSSGYEQYF. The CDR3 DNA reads TGCAGCGTTGAAGATCCTGCGGGAGGGTCCTCCGGCTACGAGCAGTACTTC.

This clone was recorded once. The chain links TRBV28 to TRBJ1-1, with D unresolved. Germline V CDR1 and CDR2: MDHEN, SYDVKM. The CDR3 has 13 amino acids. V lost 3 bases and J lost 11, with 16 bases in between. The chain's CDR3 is CASSLPPGLAAFF. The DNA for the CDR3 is TGTGCCAGCAGTTTGCCTCCGGGCCTAGCGGCTTTCTTT.

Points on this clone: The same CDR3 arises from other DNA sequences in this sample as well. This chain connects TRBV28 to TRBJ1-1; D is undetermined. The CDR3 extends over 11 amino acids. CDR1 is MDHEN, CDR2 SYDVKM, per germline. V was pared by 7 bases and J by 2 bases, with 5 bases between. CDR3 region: CASISNTEAFF. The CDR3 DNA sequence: TGTGCCAGCATATCCAACACTGAAGCTTTCTTT.

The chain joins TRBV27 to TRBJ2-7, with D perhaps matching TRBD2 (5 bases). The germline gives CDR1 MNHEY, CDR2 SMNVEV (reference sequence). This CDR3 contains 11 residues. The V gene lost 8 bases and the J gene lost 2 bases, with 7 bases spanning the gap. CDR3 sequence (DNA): TGTGCCAGCGGACTTCCCTACGAGCAGTACTTC. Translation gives CASGLPYEQYF.

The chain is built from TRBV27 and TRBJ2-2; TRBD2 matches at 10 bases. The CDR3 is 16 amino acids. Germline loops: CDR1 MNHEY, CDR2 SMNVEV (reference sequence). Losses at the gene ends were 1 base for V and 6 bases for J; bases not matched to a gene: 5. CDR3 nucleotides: TGTGCCAGCAGTTTATTGGCTAGCGGGAGCCCCGGGGAGCTGTTTTTT. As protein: CASSLLASGSPGELFF.

CDR3: CAINPSGTYNEQFF. For the CDR3, the DNA is TGTGCCATCAACCCTAGCGGGACGTACAATGAGCAGTTCTTC. This rearrangement joins TRBV10-3 to TRBJ2-1, with TRBD2 identical over 9 bases. The trim removed 7 bases at V and 4 bases at J, leaving 5 bases unmatched. The CDR3 runs to 14 residues. Germline assignment: CDR1 ENHRY and CDR2 SYGVKD.

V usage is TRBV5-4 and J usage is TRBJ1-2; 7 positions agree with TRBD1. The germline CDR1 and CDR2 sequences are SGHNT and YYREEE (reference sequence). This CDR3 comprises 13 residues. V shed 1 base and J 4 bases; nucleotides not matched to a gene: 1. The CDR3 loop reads CASSLPGGYGYTF. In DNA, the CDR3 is TGTGCCAGCAGCTTGCCAGGGGGCTATGGCTACACCTTC.

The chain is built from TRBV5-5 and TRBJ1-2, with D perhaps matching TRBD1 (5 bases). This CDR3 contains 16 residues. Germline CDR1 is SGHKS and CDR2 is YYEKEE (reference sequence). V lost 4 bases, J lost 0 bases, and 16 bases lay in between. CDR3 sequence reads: CASSLQARGSNYGYTF. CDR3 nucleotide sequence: TGTGCCAGCAGCCTGCAGGCACGGGGGTCTAACTATGGCTACACCTTC.

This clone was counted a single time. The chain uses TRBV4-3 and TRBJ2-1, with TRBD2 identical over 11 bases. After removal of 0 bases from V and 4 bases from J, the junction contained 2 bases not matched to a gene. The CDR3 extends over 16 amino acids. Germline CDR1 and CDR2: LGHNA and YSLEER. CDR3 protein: CASSQEIAGGYNEQFF. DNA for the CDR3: TGCGCCAGCAGCCAAGAGATAGCGGGAGGGTACAATGAGCAGTTCTTC.

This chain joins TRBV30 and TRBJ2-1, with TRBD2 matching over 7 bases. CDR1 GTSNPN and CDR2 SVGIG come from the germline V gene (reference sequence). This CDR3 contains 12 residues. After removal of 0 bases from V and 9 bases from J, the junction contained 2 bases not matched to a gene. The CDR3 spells CAWSVTGGEQFF. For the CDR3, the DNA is TGTGCCTGGAGTGTAACGGGGGGTGAGCAGTTCTTC.

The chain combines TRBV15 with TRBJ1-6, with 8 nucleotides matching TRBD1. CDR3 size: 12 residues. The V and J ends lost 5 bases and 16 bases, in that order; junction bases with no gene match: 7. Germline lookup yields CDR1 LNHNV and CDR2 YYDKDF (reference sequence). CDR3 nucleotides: TGTGCCACCAGCGGCCAAGACAGGGGTCTCCACTTT. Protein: CATSGQDRGLHF.

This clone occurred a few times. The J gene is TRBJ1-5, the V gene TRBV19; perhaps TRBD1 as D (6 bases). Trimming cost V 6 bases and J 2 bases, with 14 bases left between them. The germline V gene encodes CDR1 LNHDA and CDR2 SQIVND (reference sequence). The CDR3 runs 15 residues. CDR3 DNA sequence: TGTGCCAGTAGGGGGGGGGCTCTGGGCAATCAGCCCCAGCATTTT. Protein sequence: CASRGGALGNQPQHF. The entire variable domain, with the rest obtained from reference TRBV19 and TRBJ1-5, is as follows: DGGITQSPKYLFRKEGQNVTLSCEQNLNHDAMYWYRQDPGQGLRLIYYSQIVNDFQKGDIAEGYSVSREKKESFPLTVTSAQKNPTAFYLCASRGGALGNQPQHFGDGTRLSIL.

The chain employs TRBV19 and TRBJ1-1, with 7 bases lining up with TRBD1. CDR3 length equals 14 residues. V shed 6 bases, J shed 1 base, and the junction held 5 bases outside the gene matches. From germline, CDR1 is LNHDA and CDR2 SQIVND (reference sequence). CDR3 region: CASRPGQQNTEAFF. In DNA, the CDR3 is TGTGCCAGTAGGCCGGGACAGCAGAACACTGAAGCTTTCTTT.

CDR3 in amino acids: CASSMGPGSNQPQHF. Here the CDR3 DNA reads TGTGCCAGCAGTATGGGCCCCGGCAGCAATCAGCCCCAGCATTTT. The chain carries TRBV11-1 and TRBJ1-5; D gene uncertain. The CDR3 consists of 15 residues. Looked up from germline, CDR1 is SGHAT and CDR2 is FQDESV (reference sequence). The ends were cut back, 6 bases at V and 1 base at J, with 13 bases in the middle.

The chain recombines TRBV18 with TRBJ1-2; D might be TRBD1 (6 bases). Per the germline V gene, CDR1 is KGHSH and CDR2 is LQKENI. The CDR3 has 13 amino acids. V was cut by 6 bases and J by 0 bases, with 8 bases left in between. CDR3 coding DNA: TGTGCCAGCTCCAGGGACACTAACTATGGCTACACCTTC. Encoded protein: CASSRDTNYGYTF. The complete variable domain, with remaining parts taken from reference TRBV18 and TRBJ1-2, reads NAGVMQNPRHLVRRRGQEARLRCSPMKGHSHVYWYRQLPEEGLKFMVYLQKENIIDESGMPKERFSAEFPKEGPSILRIQQVVRGDSAAYFCASSRDTNYGYTFGSGTRLTVV.

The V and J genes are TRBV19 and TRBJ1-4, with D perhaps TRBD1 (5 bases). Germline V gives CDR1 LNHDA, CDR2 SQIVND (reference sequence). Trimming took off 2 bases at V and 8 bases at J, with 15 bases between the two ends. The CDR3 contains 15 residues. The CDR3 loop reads CASSITAGLGEKLFF. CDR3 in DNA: TGTGCCAGTAGTATAACCGCAGGGCTCGGCGAAAAACTGTTTTTT.

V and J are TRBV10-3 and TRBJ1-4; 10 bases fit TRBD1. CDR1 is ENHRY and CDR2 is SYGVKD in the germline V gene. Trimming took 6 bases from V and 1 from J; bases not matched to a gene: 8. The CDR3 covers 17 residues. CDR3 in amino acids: CAISQDRGLRTNEKLFF. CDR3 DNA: TGTGCCATCAGCCAAGACAGGGGGCTTCGAACTAATGAAAAACTGTTTTTT.

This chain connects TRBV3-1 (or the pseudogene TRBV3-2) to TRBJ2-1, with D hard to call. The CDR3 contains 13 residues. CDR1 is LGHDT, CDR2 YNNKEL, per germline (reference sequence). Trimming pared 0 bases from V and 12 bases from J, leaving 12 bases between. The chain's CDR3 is CASSQDLNAAQFF. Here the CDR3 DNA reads TGTGCCAGCAGCCAAGATCTAAACGCTGCGCAGTTCTTC.

CDR3 amino acids: CASSFWTSEPGQFF. The CDR3 DNA reads TGTGCCAGCAGTTTTTGGACTAGCGAGCCAGGGCAGTTCTTC. The gene calls are TRBV28 and TRBJ2-1, with 9 bases aligning to TRBD2. The CDR3 has 14 amino acids. V dropped 3 bases and J dropped 12; count of bases not matched to a gene: 9. The germline gives CDR1 MDHEN, CDR2 SYDVKM. Full variable domain (missing parts from reference TRBV28 and TRBJ2-1): DVKVTQSSRYLVKRTGEKVFLECVQDMDHENMFWYRQDPGLGLRLIYFSYDVKMKEKGDIPEGYSVSREKKERFSLILESASTNQTSMYLCASSFWTSEPGQFFGPGTRLTVL.

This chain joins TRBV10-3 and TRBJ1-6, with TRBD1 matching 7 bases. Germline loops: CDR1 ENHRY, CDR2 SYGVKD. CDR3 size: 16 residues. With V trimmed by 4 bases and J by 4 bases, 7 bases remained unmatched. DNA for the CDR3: TGTGCCATCAGTGGCTTAGGACAGGATTATAATTCACCCCTCCACTTT. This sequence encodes CAISGLGQDYNSPLHF.

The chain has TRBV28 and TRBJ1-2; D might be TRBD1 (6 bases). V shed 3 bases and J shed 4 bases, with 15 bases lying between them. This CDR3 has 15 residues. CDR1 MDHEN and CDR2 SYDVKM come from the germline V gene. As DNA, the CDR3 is TGTGCCAGCAGTTTGGTACAGGGCAGTAGCTATGGCTACACCTTC. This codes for CASSLVQGSSYGYTF.

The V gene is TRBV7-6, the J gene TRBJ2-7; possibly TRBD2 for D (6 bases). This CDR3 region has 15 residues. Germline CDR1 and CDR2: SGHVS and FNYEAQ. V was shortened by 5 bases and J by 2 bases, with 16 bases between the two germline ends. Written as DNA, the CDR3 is TGTGCCAGCAGCCCCGGCCCGGGACTCACCTACGAGCAGTACTTC. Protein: CASSPGPGLTYEQYF.